A single sample gave rise to the 10 T cell receptor beta chains below, sequenced in a study of T cell clonality in common variable immunodeficiency. This table comes from immunoSEQ multiplex PCR, and its TCRdb copy is limited to in-frame clones, with some not included. This repertoire lists roughly 34,000 clones without singletons; 2.5% to 3% sits in the top ten. Sequencing was done on a sample of peripheral blood mononuclear cells. Source of these receptors: a person aged 18 to 70 in good health.

This clone was recorded a few times. The sequence runs out 3 residues before the end of the CDR3; the remainder is reconstructed from the germline J gene. This chain links TRBV18 with TRBJ1-4; D possibly corresponds to TRBD1 (5 bases). V lost 1 base, J lost 2 bases, and 17 bases lay in between. This CDR3 is 18 amino acids long. Germline-derived CDR1 and CDR2 are KGHSH and LQKENI. CDR3 in amino acids: CASSPQKGRASTNEKLFF. CDR3 bases read: TGTGCCAGCTCACCACAGAAAGGCAGGGCCAGCACTAATGAAAAA. The full variable domain, with the rest looked up from reference TRBV18 and TRBJ1-4, is NAGVMQNPRHLVRRRGQEARLRCSPMKGHSHVYWYRQLPEEGLKFMVYLQKENIIDESGMPKERFSAEFPKEGPSILRIQQVVRGDSAAYFCASSPQKGRASTNEKLFFGSGTQLSVL.

This clone was found many times. The read comes to an end 3 residues before the CDR3 does, leaving the germline J gene to fill in the end. The chain links TRBV19 to TRBJ1-1, with unresolved D. Trimming cost V 3 bases and J 5 bases, with 7 bases left between them. The CDR3 length is 12 residues. The germline V gene encodes CDR1 LNHDA and CDR2 SQIVND (reference sequence). The CDR3 DNA, read in part, is TGTGCCAGTAGTATCGGGGAGACTGAA. Protein: CASSIGETE. In full, the CDR3 is CASSIGETEAFF.

There are many counts of this clone. The read is 3 residues too short to cover the CDR3 end, so that end is filled in from the germline J gene. V and J are TRBV2 and TRBJ1-6; 8 bases align to TRBD1. Trimming took 6 bases from V and 11 from J; bases not matched to a gene: 9. The CDR3 is made up of 14 amino acids. Germline CDR1 is SNHLY and CDR2 is FYNNEI. Partial CDR3 DNA: TGTGCCAGCAGATTACAGGGGGGGCGAGCACCC. It is translated as CASRLQGGRAP. The entire CDR3 sequence reads CASRLQGGRAPLHF. Variable domain in full (rest from reference TRBV2 and TRBJ1-6): EPEVTQTPSHQVTQMGQEVILRCVPISNHLYFYWYRQILGQKVEFLVSFYNNEISEKSEIFDDQFSVERPDGSNFTLKIRSTKLEDSAMYFCASRLQGGRAPLHFGNGTRLTVT.

This clone was counted at least ten times. The read gets to within 3 residues of the CDR3 end, and the germline J gene fills in the rest. This chain connects TRBV7-2 to TRBJ2-3; D is perhaps TRBD2 (6 bases). Trimming took 10 bases from V and 0 from J, leaving 17 bases between them. Per the germline V gene, CDR1 is SGHTA and CDR2 is FQGNSA. The CDR3 covers 15 residues. The CDR3 reads CATSSSAPSTDTQYF. The sequenced part of the CDR3 DNA is TGTGCCACCTCGTCTAGCGCACCTAGCACAGATACG.

This clone was counted ten times or more. The sequenced fragment ends 3 residues before the CDR3 boundary, so the rest is inferred from the germline J gene. The chain joins TRBV11-2 to TRBJ2-6; 7 nucleotides agree with TRBD1. This CDR3 is built from 15 residues. With 7 bases clipped from V and 2 bases from J, the junction kept 5 bases outside the gene matches. CDR1 is SGHAT and CDR2 is FQNNGV in the germline V gene. The CDR3 DNA, read in part, is TGTGCCAGCACCCGCCAGGGGGCTGGGGCCAACGTC. This encodes CASTRQGAGANV. The CDR3 as a whole reads CASTRQGAGANVLTF.

In its sample, this clone was seen many times. This CDR3 is CASSIRQGATYEQYF. The part of the CDR3 DNA that was read is TGTGCCAGCAGCATCAGACAGGGGGCCACCTACGAG. This chain joins TRBV2 and TRBJ2-7; 10 bases match TRBD1. The observed sequence ends 3 residues before the CDR3 terminus, with the missing tail filled in from the germline J gene. V shed 6 bases and J 2 bases; nucleotides not matched to a gene: 7. CDR1 is SNHLY, CDR2 FYNNEI, per germline. This CDR3 is built from 15 residues.

This clone occurred many times. The read ends 3 residues before the CDR3 terminus; that terminus is restored from the germline J gene. The chain is built from TRBV7-9 and TRBJ1-3; 10 positions match TRBD1. Losses at the gene ends were 5 bases for V and 4 bases for J; bases not matched to a gene: 5. Germline CDR1 reads SEHNR; CDR2 reads FQNEAQ (reference sequence). CDR3 length: 15 residues. The CDR3 DNA, read in part, is TGTGCCAGCAGCCCCGGGACAGGGGCCGGAAACACC. As protein: CASSPGTGAGNT. The CDR3, in full, reads CASSPGTGAGNTIYF.

This clone was detected many times. The CDR3 end lies 3 residues beyond the end of the read and is filled in from the germline J gene. This chain connects TRBV5-1 to TRBJ2-5, with 8 bases that match TRBD2. This CDR3 comprises 13 residues. The ends lost 4 bases at V and 3 bases at J; junction bases unmatched: 2. Germline CDR1 SGHRS, CDR2 YFSETQ. CDR3 loop: CASSQAGEETQYF. The sequenced part of the CDR3 DNA is TGCGCCAGCAGCCAAGCGGGAGAAGAGACC. Complete variable domain (other parts from reference TRBV5-1 and TRBJ2-5): KAGVTQTPRYLIKTRGQQVTLSCSPISGHRSVSWYQQTPGQGLQFLFEYFSETQRNKGNFPGRFSGRQFSNSRSEMNVSTLELGDSALYLCASSQAGEETQYFGPGTRLLVL.

This clone was recorded many times. The CDR3 end falls 3 residues outside the read, so it is completed with the germline J gene. This chain joins TRBV19 and TRBJ2-3, with a weak D call TRBD2 (6 bases). V dropped 3 bases and J dropped 0 bases, with 16 bases sitting between them. CDR1 is LNHDA, CDR2 SQIVND, per germline (reference sequence). The CDR3 is 17 residues long. CDR3 loop: CASSISYGTSSTDTQYF. The part of the CDR3 DNA that was read is TGTGCCAGTAGTATCTCATACGGGACTTCCAGCACAGATACG.

This clone was found many times. The CDR3 loop reads CASSDSGRVPGELFF. CDR3 DNA, as far as it was read: TGTGCCAGTAGTGATAGCGGGAGGGTCCCCGGGGAG. The J gene is TRBJ2-2, the V gene TRBV19, with 11 bases fitting TRBD2. The read ends 3 residues before the CDR3 terminus; that terminus is restored from the germline J gene. Germline CDR1 reads LNHDA; CDR2 reads SQIVND (reference sequence). The CDR3 length is 15 residues. Trimming took 5 bases from V and 6 from J; bases not matched to a gene: 5.